This paragraph covers one T cell receptor (beta chain) sequence. Its antigen remains unknown. This sample was included in a study of cytomegalovirus exposure and HLA in healthy donors. Study-wide context: Most donors, 80% to 90% of a few hundred genotyped, fell in the Caucasian-associated ancestry cluster.

The study, taken as a whole, reports: Earlier findings revealed that most TCR beta V segments proved productive either about 87% or about 30% of the time. In presence/absence analyses, roughly uniform sequencing depth across donors was assumed. An ancestry cluster, one associated with Asian ancestry, reportedly showed fewer N-insertions than the roughly 670-donor mean in a later analysis.

Germline lookup yields CDR1 ENHRY and CDR2 SYGVKD. The V segment lost 7 bases and the J segment 4 bases; nucleotides outside the gene matches: 4. This CDR3 spans 13 amino acids. It was with 60 Vbeta and 13 Jbeta primers that the PCR ran. Generated by immunoSEQ multiplex PCR, the TCRdb table keeps only in-frame clones and is missing some. In the table there are approximately 260,000 clones, 80% to 90% of which are singletons. The clonotype originates from a woman aged 40 to 50 in good health and CMV-seropositive. The material sequenced was PBMCs. The rearrangement joins TRBV10-3 to TRBJ1-3; 7 nucleotides match TRBD1. Here the CDR3 DNA reads TGTGCCATCAAAGCAGGGGGAGGAAACACCATATATTTT. Translating it yields CAIKAGGGNTIYF.